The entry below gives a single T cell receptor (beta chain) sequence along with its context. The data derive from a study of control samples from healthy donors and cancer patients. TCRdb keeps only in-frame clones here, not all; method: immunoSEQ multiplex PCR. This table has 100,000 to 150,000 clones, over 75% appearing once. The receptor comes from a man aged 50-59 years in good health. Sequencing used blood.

The CDR3 is CASSLGQFQETQYF. DNA for the CDR3: TGTGCCAGCAGTTTGGGACAGTTCCAAGAGACCCAGTACTTC. V and J are TRBV28 and TRBJ2-5; 7 positions agree with TRBD1. The J segment lost 1 base and the V segment lost 3 bases, leaving 2 bases of the junction unmatched. Germline values: CDR1 MDHEN, CDR2 SYDVKM. There are 14 residues in the CDR3. The full variable domain, its missing parts supplied by reference TRBV28 and TRBJ2-5, is DVKVTQSSRYLVKRTGEKVFLECVQDMDHENMFWYRQDPGLGLRLIYFSYDVKMKEKGDIPEGYSVSREKKERFSLILESASTNQTSMYLCASSLGQFQETQYFGPGTRLLVL.